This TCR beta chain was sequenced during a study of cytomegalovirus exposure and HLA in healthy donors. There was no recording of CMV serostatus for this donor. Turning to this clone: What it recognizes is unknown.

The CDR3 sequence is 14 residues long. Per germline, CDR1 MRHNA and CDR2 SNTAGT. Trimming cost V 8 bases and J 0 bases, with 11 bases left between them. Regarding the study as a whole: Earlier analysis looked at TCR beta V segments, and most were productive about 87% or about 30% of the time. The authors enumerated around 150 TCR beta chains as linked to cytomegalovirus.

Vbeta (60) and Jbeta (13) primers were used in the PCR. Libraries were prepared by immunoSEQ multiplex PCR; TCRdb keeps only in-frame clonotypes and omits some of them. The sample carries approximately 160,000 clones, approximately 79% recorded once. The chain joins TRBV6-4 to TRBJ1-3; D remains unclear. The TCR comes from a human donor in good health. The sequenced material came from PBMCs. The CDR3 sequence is CASPESYSGNTIYF. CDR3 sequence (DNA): TGTGCCAGCCCCGAGTCTTACTCTGGAAACACCATATATTTT.